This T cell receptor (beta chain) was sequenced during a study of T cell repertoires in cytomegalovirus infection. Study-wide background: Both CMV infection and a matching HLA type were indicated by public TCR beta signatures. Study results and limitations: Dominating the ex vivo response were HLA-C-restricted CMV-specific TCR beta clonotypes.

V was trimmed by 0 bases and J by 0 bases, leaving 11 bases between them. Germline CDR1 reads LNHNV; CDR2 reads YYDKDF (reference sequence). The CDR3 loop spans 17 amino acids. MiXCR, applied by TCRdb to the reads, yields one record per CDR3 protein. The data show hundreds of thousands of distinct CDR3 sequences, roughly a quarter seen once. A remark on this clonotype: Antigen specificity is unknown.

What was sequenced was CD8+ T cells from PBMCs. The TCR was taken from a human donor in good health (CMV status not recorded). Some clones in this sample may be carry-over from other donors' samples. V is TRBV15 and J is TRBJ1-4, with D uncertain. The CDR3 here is CATSRDWGDATNEKLFF. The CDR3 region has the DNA TGTGCCACCAGCAGAGATTGGGGAGATGCAACTAATGAAAAACTGTTTTTT. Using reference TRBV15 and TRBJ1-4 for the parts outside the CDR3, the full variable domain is DAMVIQNPRYQVTQFGKPVTLSCSQTLNHNVMYWYQQKSSQAPKLLFHYYDKDFNNEADTPDNFQSRRPNTSFCFLDIRSPGLGDTAMYLCATSRDWGDATNEKLFFGSGTQLSVL.